This T cell receptor (beta chain) was obtained from a study of T cell responses to AZD1222 COVID-19 vaccine. The protocol was immunoSEQ multiplex PCR, while the TCRdb copy is restricted to in-frame clones and leaves out a portion. The sample lists some 170,000 clones, 85% to 90% occurring once. This CDR3 contains 15 residues. Deletions cut 0 bases from V and 0 bases from J, with 7 bases between. Germline CDR1 and CDR2: SGHRS and YFSETQ. This material consisted of peripheral blood, taken on day 0 of AZD1222 vaccination. This receptor was taken from an adult in good health. J is TRBJ1-5 and V is TRBV5-1; D is unclear. For the CDR3, the DNA is TGCGCCAGCAGCTTGGGGCACCTTAGCAATCAGCCCCAGCATTTT. It yields the protein CASSLGHLSNQPQHF.